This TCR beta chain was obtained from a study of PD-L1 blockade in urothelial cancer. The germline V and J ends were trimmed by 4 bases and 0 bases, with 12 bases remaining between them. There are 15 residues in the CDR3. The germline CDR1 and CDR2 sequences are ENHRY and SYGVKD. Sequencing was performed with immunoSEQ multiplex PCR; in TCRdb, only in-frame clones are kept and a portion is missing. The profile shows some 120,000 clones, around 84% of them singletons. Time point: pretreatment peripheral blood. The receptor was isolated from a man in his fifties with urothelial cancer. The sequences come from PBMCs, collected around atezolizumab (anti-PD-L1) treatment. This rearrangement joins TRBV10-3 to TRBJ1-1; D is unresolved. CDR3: CAISASTSLNTEAFF. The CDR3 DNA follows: TGTGCCATCAGTGCGTCGACAAGTCTGAACACTGAAGCTTTCTTT.